This T cell receptor (beta chain) stems from a study of control samples from healthy donors and cancer patients. The data were produced by immunoSEQ multiplex PCR, yet TCRdb's version contains in-frame clones alone and is incomplete. The table has 4,500 to 7,000 clones, just under 85% seen once. V was trimmed by 0 bases and J by 3 bases, leaving 12 bases between them. Per the germline V gene, CDR1 is LNHNV and CDR2 is YYDKDF (reference sequence). The CDR3 contains 16 residues. The chain links TRBV15 to TRBJ1-5; TRBD1 might be the D (6 bases). The sample was formalin-fixed, paraffin-embedded tissue. This sequence originates from a female donor with lung cancer. The CDR3 nucleotides read TGTGCCACCAGCAGAGACGGGGGCTATGACAATCAGCCCCAGCATTTT. Protein sequence: CATSRDGGYDNQPQHF.